The sequence of this T cell receptor (beta chain) was determined in a study of blood T cell repertoires in COVID-19. About the study: The origin of the acute and convalescent COVID-19 samples was the United States, Italy and Spain. Sources were T cells, B-cell-depleted T cells, or PBMCs; the material itself was cDNA or gDNA.

Sequenced by immunoSEQ multiplex PCR; TCRdb stores in-frame clones only, minus some. The sample has more than 65,000 clones, about 73% seen once; the top ten hold under 40%. Germline-derived CDR1 and CDR2 are MNHEY and SMNVEV (reference sequence). V lost 6 bases and J lost 4; bases outside the gene matches: 9. The CDR3 spans 15 residues. The sequenced sample was peripheral blood. This clonotype originated in an older woman with acute or convalescent COVID-19. V usage is TRBV27 and J usage is TRBJ2-1; the match to TRBD2 covers 7 bases. The chain's CDR3 is CASRGGTQGYNEQFF. CDR3 nucleotides: TGTGCCAGCAGGGGAGGGACCCAAGGGTACAATGAGCAGTTCTTC.